This T cell receptor (beta chain) was retrieved from a study of blood T cell repertoires in COVID-19. Whole-study context: Sample material is recorded as cDNA or gDNA derived from T cells, B-cell-depleted T cells, or PBMCs.

The V end lost 3 bases, the J end lost 3 bases, and 6 bases lay between the germline ends. The CDR3 extends over 14 amino acids. Germline-derived CDR1 and CDR2 are SGHTA and FQGNSA. Some clones are missing from TCRdb's copy, which holds only in-frame ones; the method was immunoSEQ multiplex PCR. The data contain about 130,000 clones, roughly four fifths of them singletons. This clone came up once. Recruitment covered about 25 US areas and drew participants whose ages spanned about 18 to 95 years. Two negative PCRs, clearance, or symptom resolution were required of recovered Cohort 3 donors. This TCR derives from a young man who had recovered from COVID-19. The sequenced sample consisted of PBMCs or T cells enriched from blood (not recorded which). This chain joins TRBV7-2 and TRBJ1-6; D ambiguous. CDR3: CASSFQYYNSPLHF. DNA for the CDR3: TGTGCCAGCAGCTTCCAGTACTATAATTCACCCCTCCACTTT.